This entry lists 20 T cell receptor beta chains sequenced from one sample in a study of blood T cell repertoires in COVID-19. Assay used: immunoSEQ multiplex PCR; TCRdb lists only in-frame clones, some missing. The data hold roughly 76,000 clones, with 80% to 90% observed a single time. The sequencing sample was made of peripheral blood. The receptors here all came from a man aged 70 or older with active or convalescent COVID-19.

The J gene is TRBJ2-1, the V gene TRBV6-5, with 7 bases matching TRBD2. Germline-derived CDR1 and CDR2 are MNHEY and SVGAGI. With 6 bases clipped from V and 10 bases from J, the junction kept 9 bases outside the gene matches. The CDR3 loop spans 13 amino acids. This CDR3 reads CASRLRASGEQFF. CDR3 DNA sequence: TGTGCCAGCAGGCTGCGGGCTAGCGGCGAGCAGTTCTTC.

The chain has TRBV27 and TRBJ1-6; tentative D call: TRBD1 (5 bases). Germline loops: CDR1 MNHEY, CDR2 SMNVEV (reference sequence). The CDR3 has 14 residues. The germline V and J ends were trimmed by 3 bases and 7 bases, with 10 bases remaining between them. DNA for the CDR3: TGTGCCAGCAGTTTCGGCGGGGGGAATTCACCCCTCCACTTT. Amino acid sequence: CASSFGGGNSPLHF.

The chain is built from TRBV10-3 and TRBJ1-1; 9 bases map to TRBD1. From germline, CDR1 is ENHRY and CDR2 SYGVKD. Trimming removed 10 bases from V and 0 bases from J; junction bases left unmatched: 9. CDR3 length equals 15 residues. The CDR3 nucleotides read TGTGCCACTAAGACAGGGGGTAGCATGAACACTGAAGCTTTCTTT. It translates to CATKTGGSMNTEAFF.

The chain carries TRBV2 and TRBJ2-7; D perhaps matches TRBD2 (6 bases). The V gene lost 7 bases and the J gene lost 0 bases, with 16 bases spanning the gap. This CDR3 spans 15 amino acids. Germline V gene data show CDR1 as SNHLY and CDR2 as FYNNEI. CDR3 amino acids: CASIHLVGGSYEQYF. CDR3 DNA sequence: TGTGCCAGCATCCATCTGGTGGGGGGCTCCTACGAGCAGTACTTC.

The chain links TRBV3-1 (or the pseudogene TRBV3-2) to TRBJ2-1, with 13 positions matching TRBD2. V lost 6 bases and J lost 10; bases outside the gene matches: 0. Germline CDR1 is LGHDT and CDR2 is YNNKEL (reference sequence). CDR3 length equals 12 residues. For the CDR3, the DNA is TGTGCCAGCAGGGGACTAGCGGGAGAGCAGTTCTTC. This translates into CASRGLAGEQFF.

This chain's CDR3 is CASSTLTGNTEAFF. Here the CDR3 DNA reads TGTGCCAGCAGCACCTTGACAGGGAACACTGAAGCTTTCTTT. The rearrangement joins TRBV11-2 to TRBJ1-1, with a possible D match to TRBD1 (6 bases). Between the trimmed V and J ends, which lost 5 bases and 1 base, there was a span of 11 bases. CDR3 length: 14 amino acids. The germline CDR1 and CDR2 sequences are SGHAT and FQNNGV.

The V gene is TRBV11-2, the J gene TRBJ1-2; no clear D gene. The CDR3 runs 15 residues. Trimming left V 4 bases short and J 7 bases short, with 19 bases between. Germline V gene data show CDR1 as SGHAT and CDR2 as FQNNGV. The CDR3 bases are TGTGCCAGCAGCTCGGCGGGCAGTAGGTGGGGTGGCTACACCTTC. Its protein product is CASSSAGSRWGGYTF.

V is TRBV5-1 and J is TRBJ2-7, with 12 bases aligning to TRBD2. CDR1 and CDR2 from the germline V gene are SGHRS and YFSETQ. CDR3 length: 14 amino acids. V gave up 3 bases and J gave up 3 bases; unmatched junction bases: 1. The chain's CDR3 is CASSSTSGGYEQYF. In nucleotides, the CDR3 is TGCGCCAGCAGCTCGACTAGCGGGGGCTACGAGCAGTACTTC. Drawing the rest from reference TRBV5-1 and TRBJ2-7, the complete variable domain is KAGVTQTPRYLIKTRGQQVTLSCSPISGHRSVSWYQQTPGQGLQFLFEYFSETQRNKGNFPGRFSGRQFSNSRSEMNVSTLELGDSALYLCASSSTSGGYEQYFGPGTRLTVT.

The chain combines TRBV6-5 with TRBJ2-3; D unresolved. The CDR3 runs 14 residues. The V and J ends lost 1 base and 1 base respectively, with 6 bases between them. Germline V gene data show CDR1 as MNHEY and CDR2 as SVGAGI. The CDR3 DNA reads TGTGCCAGCAGTTACTTCGCAGGCACAGATACGCAGTATTTT. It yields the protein CASSYFAGTDTQYF.

This CDR3 reads CAISDQGETQYF. Written as DNA, the CDR3 is TGTGCCATCAGTGATCAGGGTGAGACCCAGTACTTC. The rearrangement links TRBV10-3 to TRBJ2-5, with D possibly being TRBD1 (5 bases). The germline gives CDR1 ENHRY, CDR2 SYGVKD. Trimming shortened V by 3 bases and J by 5 bases, and 7 bases separated the two germline ends. The CDR3 loop spans 12 amino acids.

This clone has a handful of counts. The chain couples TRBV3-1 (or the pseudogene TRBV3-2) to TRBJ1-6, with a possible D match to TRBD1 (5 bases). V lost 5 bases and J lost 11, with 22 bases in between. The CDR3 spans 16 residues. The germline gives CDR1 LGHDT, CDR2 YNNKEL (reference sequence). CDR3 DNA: TGTGCCAGCAGCGCACTGGGCACGGCGAACAGGACACCCCTCCACTTT. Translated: CASSALGTANRTPLHF.

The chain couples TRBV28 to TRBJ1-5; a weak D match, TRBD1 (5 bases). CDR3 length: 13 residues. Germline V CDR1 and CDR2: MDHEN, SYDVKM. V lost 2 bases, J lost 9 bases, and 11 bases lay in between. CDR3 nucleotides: TGTGCCAGCAGTTTAGGGGGGAGATCGCCCCAGCATTTT. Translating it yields CASSLGGRSPQHF.

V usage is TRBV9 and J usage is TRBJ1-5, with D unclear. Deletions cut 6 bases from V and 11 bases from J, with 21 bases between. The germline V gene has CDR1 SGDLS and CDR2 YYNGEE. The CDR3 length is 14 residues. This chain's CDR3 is CASTPRADRRAQHF. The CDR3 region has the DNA TGTGCCAGCACCCCGAGGGCCGACCGACGGGCCCAGCATTTT.

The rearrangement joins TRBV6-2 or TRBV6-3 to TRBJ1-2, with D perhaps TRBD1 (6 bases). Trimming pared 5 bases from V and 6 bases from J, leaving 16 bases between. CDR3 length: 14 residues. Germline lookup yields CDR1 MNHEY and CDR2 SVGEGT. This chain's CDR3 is CASSRLGTFDGYTF. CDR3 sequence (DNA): TGTGCCAGCAGTAGACTCGGGACATTCGATGGCTACACCTTC.

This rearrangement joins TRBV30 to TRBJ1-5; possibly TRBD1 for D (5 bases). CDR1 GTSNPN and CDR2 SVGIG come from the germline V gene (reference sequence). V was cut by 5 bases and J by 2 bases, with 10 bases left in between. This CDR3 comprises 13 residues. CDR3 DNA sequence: TGTGCCTGGGGGACGAGGGGCAATCAGCCCCAGCATTTT. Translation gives CAWGTRGNQPQHF.

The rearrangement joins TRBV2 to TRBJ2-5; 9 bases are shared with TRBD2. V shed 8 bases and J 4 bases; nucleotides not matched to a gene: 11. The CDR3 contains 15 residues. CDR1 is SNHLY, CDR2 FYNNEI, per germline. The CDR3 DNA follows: TGTGCCAGCCGATTGACTAGCGGACAGGCAGAGACCCAGTACTTC. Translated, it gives CASRLTSGQAETQYF.

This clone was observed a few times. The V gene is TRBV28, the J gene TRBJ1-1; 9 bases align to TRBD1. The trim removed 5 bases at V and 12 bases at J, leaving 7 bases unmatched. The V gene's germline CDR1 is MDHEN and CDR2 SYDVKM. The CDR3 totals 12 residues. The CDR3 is CASSPPGQGTFF. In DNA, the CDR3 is TGTGCCAGCAGTCCCCCGGGACAGGGAACTTTCTTT.

In DNA form, the CDR3 reads TGTGCCAGCAGTAGGGGAGGAACCGGGGAGCTGTTTTTT. As protein: CASSRGGTGELFF. This sequence joins TRBV7-2 and TRBJ2-2; maybe TRBD2 (6 bases). CDR1 SGHTA and CDR2 FQGNSA come from the germline V gene. V was cut by 6 bases and J by 5 bases, with 10 bases left in between. This CDR3 contains 13 residues.

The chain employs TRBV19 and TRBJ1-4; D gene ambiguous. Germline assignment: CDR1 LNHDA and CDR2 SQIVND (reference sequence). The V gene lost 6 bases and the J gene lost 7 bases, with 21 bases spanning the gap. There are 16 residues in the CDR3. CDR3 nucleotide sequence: TGTGCCAGTAGCATCCGACCAAGGAGGACCACTGAAAAACTGTTTTTT. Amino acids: CASSIRPRRTTEKLFF.

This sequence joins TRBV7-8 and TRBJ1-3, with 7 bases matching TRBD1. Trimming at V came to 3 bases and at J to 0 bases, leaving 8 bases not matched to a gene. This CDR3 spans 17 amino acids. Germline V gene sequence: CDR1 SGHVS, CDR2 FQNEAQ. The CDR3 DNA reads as TGTGCCAGCAGCTTGGGGACAGTCCGAATCTCTGGAAACACCATATATTTT. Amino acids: CASSLGTVRISGNTIYF.